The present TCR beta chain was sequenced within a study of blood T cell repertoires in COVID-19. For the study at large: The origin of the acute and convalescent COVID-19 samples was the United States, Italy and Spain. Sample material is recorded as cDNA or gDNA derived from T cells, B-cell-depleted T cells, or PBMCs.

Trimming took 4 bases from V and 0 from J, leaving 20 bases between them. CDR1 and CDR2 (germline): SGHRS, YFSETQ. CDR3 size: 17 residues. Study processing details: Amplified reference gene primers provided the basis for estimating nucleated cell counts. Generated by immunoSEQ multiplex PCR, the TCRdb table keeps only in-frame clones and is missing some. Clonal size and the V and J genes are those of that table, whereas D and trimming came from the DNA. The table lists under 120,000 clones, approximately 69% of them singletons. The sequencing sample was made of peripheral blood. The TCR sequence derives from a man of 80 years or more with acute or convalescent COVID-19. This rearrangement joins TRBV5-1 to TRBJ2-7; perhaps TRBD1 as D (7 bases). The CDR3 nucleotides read TGCGCCAGCAGCCTAAGGGGGCGGGGTTCCAGCTCCTACGAGCAGTACTTC. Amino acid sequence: CASSLRGRGSSSYEQYF.